This is a list of T cell receptor beta chains from one sample in a study of cytomegalovirus exposure and HLA in healthy donors. The protocol was immunoSEQ multiplex PCR, while the TCRdb copy is restricted to in-frame clones and leaves out a portion. The sample contains about 88,000 clones, 75% to 90% of which appear only once. The material sequenced was PBMCs. The receptors shown here come from a young man in good health and CMV-seronegative. Both conserved end residues are part of each CDR3. Each record gives: CDR3 length, clone size, V gene, J gene, CDR3 protein. A row's size may be missing; if present it is once, few, many or a size class.

length: 14; size: NA; V: TRBV19; J: TRBJ1-2; CDR3: CASSIAATNYGYTF
length: 13; size: NA; V: TRBV27; J: TRBJ1-2; CDR3: CASKLTGTYGYTF
length: 14; size: NA; V: TRBV7-9; J: TRBJ2-7; CDR3: CASSLGGQSYEQYF
length: 16; size: NA; V: TRBV28; J: TRBJ2-1; CDR3: CASSFLGLAGDNEQFF
length: 15; size: few; V: TRBV4-2; J: TRBJ2-1; CDR3: CASSQDWDFDNEQFF
length: 15; size: few; V: TRBV4-1; J: TRBJ2-1; CDR3: CASSQWAGPGNEQFF
length: 12; size: NA; V: TRBV9; J: TRBJ2-1; CDR3: CASSRSGNEQFF
length: 15; size: NA; V: TRBV28; J: NA; CDR3: CASSVDPTVSYEQYF
length: 18; size: NA; V: TRBV13; J: TRBJ2-5; CDR3: CASSSLAGGPVLQETQYF
length: 13; size: NA; V: TRBV11-2; J: TRBJ2-1; CDR3: CASSLDRNNEQFF
length: 14; size: NA; V: TRBV18; J: TRBJ2-3; CDR3: CASSRPGSTDTQYF
length: 15; size: NA; V: TRBV6-4; J: TRBJ2-1; CDR3: CASPTSGSDYNEQFF
length: 14; size: NA; V: TRBV28; J: TRBJ2-7; CDR3: CASTIRQGRNEQYF
length: 11; size: NA; V: TRBV5-6; J: TRBJ2-5; CDR3: CASSATGAQYF
length: 15; size: NA; V: TRBV19; J: TRBJ2-1; CDR3: CASSYQGSSYNEQFF
length: 17; size: NA; V: TRBV5-1; J: TRBJ2-1; CDR3: CASSPGLAAGSYNEQFF
length: 13; size: once; V: TRBV28; J: TRBJ2-7; CDR3: CASSSTSSYEQYF
length: 14; size: NA; V: TRBV6-6; J: TRBJ1-5; CDR3: CASDPTGLNQPQHF
length: 15; size: NA; V: TRBV19; J: TRBJ2-2; CDR3: CASSQMRGNTGELFF
length: 15; size: NA; V: TRBV7-3; J: TRBJ2-1; CDR3: CASSLGLAGVNEQFF
length: 15; size: NA; V: TRBV19; J: TRBJ2-7; CDR3: CASSTQAGQGCEQYF
length: 12; size: NA; V: TRBV7-9; J: TRBJ2-7; CDR3: CASSFTGYEQYF
length: 16; size: NA; V: TRBV28; J: TRBJ1-6; CDR3: CASSSKRQVYNSPLHF
length: 15; size: once; V: TRBV5-6; J: TRBJ2-1; CDR3: CASSFTGDVKNEQFF
length: 12; size: NA; V: TRBV7-6; J: TRBJ1-2; CDR3: CASSGVAAGYTF
length: 13; size: NA; V: TRBV19; J: TRBJ1-5; CDR3: CASRGEGLGPQHF
length: 14; size: NA; V: TRBV25-1; J: TRBJ2-1; CDR3: CASTRTGSAGEQFF
length: 17; size: NA; V: TRBV19; J: TRBJ1-2; CDR3: CASSIGTGGTRGYGYTF
length: 15; size: NA; V: TRBV19; J: TRBJ1-3; CDR3: CASSLQGYSGNTIYF
length: 15; size: NA; V: TRBV18; J: TRBJ1-6; CDR3: CASSPAAGQSSPLHF
length: 17; size: NA; V: TRBV5-4; J: TRBJ2-1; CDR3: CASSSAPRTSGKDEQFF
length: 14; size: NA; V: TRBV6-6; J: TRBJ2-7; CDR3: CASSYGDSRYEQYF
length: 12; size: NA; V: TRBV29-1; J: TRBJ2-1; CDR3: CSALGLAHEQFF
length: 14; size: NA; V: TRBV5-4; J: TRBJ2-2; CDR3: CASSLTGFGGELFF
length: 16; size: NA; V: TRBV4-2; J: TRBJ2-7; CDR3: CASSQVTGAYSYEQYF
length: 18; size: NA; V: TRBV23-1; J: TRBJ2-1; CDR3: CASSQPRPGTSVYNEQFF
length: 16; size: NA; V: TRBV9; J: TRBJ2-3; CDR3: CASSVTSLSSTDTQYF
length: 16; size: NA; V: TRBV23-1; J: TRBJ2-7; CDR3: CASSQFRLAVSYEQYF
length: 17; size: NA; V: TRBV4-2; J: TRBJ2-2; CDR3: CASSRQSSGRSIGELFF
length: 16; size: NA; V: TRBV5-1; J: TRBJ1-6; CDR3: CASSLRQGGLNSPLHF
length: 14; size: NA; V: TRBV5-1; J: TRBJ2-1; CDR3: CASSRDRTYNEQFF
length: 15; size: NA; V: TRBV19; J: TRBJ2-1; CDR3: CASSKQGRSYNEQFF
length: 14; size: NA; V: TRBV30; J: TRBJ2-7; CDR3: CAWGTGQGINEQYF
length: 13; size: NA; V: TRBV6-5; J: TRBJ2-7; CDR3: CASSSGGTYEQYF
length: 15; size: NA; V: TRBV28; J: TRBJ2-6; CDR3: CASSRAGAGANVLTF